Below, 27 T cell receptor beta chains from the same sample are listed, as sequenced in a study of shared clonotypes between healthy human individuals (dated by TCRdb to the early 2020s). The library relied on the immunoSEQ multiplex PCR assay. In its TCRdb copy, this immuneACCESS table keeps in-frame sequences only and misses some clones. Where compared with another copy, unresolved V genes explain less than half of these, and the others have no known cause. The sample data list about 2.2 million clones, and 93% of these were observed just once. About 1.6% of the sample belongs to the ten largest clones. For the CD8 naive samples, CD45RO-negative cells were positively selected for CCR7, yielding a CD45RA+CCR7+ population from which TemRA cells were excluded. The sequenced sample consisted of naive CD8+ T cells from PBMCs. This sample's cell subset or site label indicates: CD45RA+CCR7+. These receptors all come from a man aged 18 to 35 in good health. Some clones in this sample may be carry-over from other donors' samples.

CDR3 region: CASSLEGLAGVDEQFF. The CDR3 region has the DNA TGTGCCAGCAGCTTAGAGGGACTAGCGGGGGTTGACGAGCAGTTCTTC. J is TRBJ2-1 and V is TRBV7-8, with TRBD2 matching 14 bases. J gave up 10 bases and V 1 base, and 6 bases lay outside the gene matches. Germline values: CDR1 SGHVS, CDR2 FQNEAQ. The CDR3 runs to 16 residues.

There are a few counts of this clone. J is TRBJ1-4 and V is TRBV30, with no clear D. V was clipped by 2 bases and J by 6 bases, with 7 bases between them. This CDR3 is built from 12 residues. CDR1 is GTSNPN and CDR2 is SVGIG in the germline V gene (reference sequence). The CDR3 loop is CAWSLLDEKLFF. DNA of the CDR3: TGTGCCTGGAGTCTTCTAGATGAAAAACTGTTTTTT.

A remark on this clone: Other DNA sequences in the same sample also yield this CDR3. The V gene is TRBV5-1, the J gene TRBJ1-1; tentatively, D is TRBD1 (5 bases). Trimming removed 5 bases from V and 2 bases from J, with 10 bases in between. The CDR3 runs 13 residues. Germline CDR1 SGHRS, CDR2 YFSETQ. The CDR3 is CASRGRVNTEAFF. In nucleotides, the CDR3 is TGCGCCAGCAGGGGCAGGGTAAACACTGAAGCTTTCTTT. The variable domain in full, completed from reference TRBV5-1 and TRBJ1-1, reads KAGVTQTPRYLIKTRGQQVTLSCSPISGHRSVSWYQQTPGQGLQFLFEYFSETQRNKGNFPGRFSGRQFSNSRSEMNVSTLELGDSALYLCASRGRVNTEAFFGQGTRLTVV.

The chain employs TRBV7-3 and TRBJ2-1; no clear D. V lost 2 bases to trimming and J lost 1 base, with 15 bases between them. Per the germline V gene, CDR1 is SGHTA and CDR2 is FQGTGA. The CDR3 is made up of 17 amino acids. CDR3 coding DNA: TGTGCCAGCAGCTTAGGGCCTGGGCTAAGTTCCTACAATGAGCAGTTCTTC. The encoded protein is CASSLGPGLSSYNEQFF.

The V gene is TRBV4-2, the J gene TRBJ2-5; perhaps TRBD2 as D (5 bases). Judging by the DNA end, TRBJ2-7 fits better; the J call may be wrong. CDR3 size: 14 residues. The V gene's germline CDR1 is LGHNA and CDR2 YNFKEQ. The CDR3 sequence is CASSHLLENGEQYF. As DNA, the CDR3 is TGTGCCAGCAGCCACCTACTAGAAAACGGCGAGCAGTACTTC.

The V and J genes are TRBV5-4 and TRBJ2-7; weak D call: TRBD1 (6 bases). The V and J ends lost 0 bases and 2 bases respectively, with 12 bases between them. CDR1 SGHNT and CDR2 YYREEE come from the germline V gene (reference sequence). The CDR3 has 15 residues. The CDR3 DNA is TGTGCCAGCAGCTTGGGGGACAAGAAGACCTACGAGCAGTACTTC. Translation gives CASSLGDKKTYEQYF.

The chain couples TRBV5-8 to TRBJ2-7; the match to TRBD2 covers 9 bases. V trimming: 0 bases; J trimming: 2 bases; junction bases outside the gene matches: 6. The CDR3 consists of 16 residues. Germline loops: CDR1 SGHTS, CDR2 YDEGEE. The CDR3 spells CASSLAKTSGTYEQYF. The CDR3 DNA reads TGTGCCAGCAGCTTGGCTAAGACTAGCGGAACCTACGAGCAGTACTTC.

The table lists this clone with a few counts. This sequence joins TRBV6-1 and TRBJ1-1, with D uncertain. The V end lost 6 bases, the J end lost 0 bases, and 14 bases lay between the germline ends. There are 15 residues in the CDR3. The germline gives CDR1 MNHNS, CDR2 SASEGT. CDR3 DNA sequence: TGTGCCAGCAGCGAGGAGGGTTCCATGAACACTGAAGCTTTCTTT. Protein sequence: CASSEEGSMNTEAFF.

The table lists this clone with a few counts. The rearrangement uses TRBV27 and TRBJ2-2, with D unresolved. The CDR3 runs to 17 residues. V lost 3 bases, J lost 3 bases, and 17 bases lay in between. Germline V lookup: CDR1 MNHEY, CDR2 SMNVEV (reference sequence). The CDR3 spells CASSLSPYLADTGELFF. The CDR3 nucleotides are TGTGCCAGCAGTTTGTCCCCATACCTCGCGGACACCGGGGAGCTGTTTTTT.

This sequence joins TRBV13 and TRBJ2-6; no clear D gene. V was trimmed by 0 bases and J by 0 bases, leaving 6 bases between them. The germline V gene has CDR1 PRHDT and CDR2 FYEKMQ (reference sequence). The CDR3 sequence is 16 residues long. In DNA, the CDR3 is TGTGCCAGCAGCTTAGGCAGTATCTCTGGGGCCAACGTCCTGACTTTC. It codes for CASSLGSISGANVLTF.

About this clone itself: Other DNA sequences from this sample encode an identical CDR3 as well. In DNA form, the CDR3 reads TGTGCCAGCAGTTACTCGGAGGGCAATTCACCCCTCCACTTT. Protein: CASSYSEGNSPLHF. V is TRBV6-5 and J is TRBJ1-6; D gene unclear. The germline CDR1 and CDR2 sequences are MNHEY and SVGAGI. The V end was cut by 0 bases, the J end by 7 bases, with 7 bases between. This CDR3 contains 14 residues.

This clone was seen only a few times. The chain joins TRBV30 to TRBJ1-1; possibly TRBD1 for D (5 bases). Germline CDR1 GTSNPN, CDR2 SVGIG (reference sequence). The CDR3 is 14 residues long. Between the trimmed V and J ends, which lost 5 bases and 7 bases, there was a span of 20 bases. CDR3 sequence: CAWLERDSNVEAFF. CDR3 coding DNA: TGTGCCTGGCTCGAAAGAGACAGTAATGTTGAAGCTTTCTTT.

CDR3 sequence reads: CASSFLGTSGRYGELFF. CDR3 sequence (DNA): TGTGCCAGCAGTTTCCTTGGGACTAGCGGGAGATACGGGGAGCTGTTTTTT. The chain has TRBV27 and TRBJ2-2; 14 bases align to TRBD2. V shed 3 bases and J 7 bases; nucleotides not matched to a gene: 7. The CDR3 is made up of 17 amino acids. Germline assignment: CDR1 MNHEY and CDR2 SMNVEV (reference sequence).

The V gene is TRBV19, the J gene TRBJ2-1; tentative D call: TRBD2 (6 bases). Trimming pared 3 bases from V and 2 bases from J, leaving 8 bases between. CDR1 is LNHDA, CDR2 SQIVND, per germline (reference sequence). The CDR3 length is 14 residues. The CDR3 DNA reads TGTGCCAGTAGTATGCGGGGAGCCTACAATGAGCAGTTCTTC. This translates into CASSMRGAYNEQFF.

The gene calls are TRBV5-1 and TRBJ2-4; D not certain. Germline-derived CDR1 and CDR2 are SGHRS and YFSETQ. V lost 4 bases to trimming and J lost 0 bases, with 14 bases between them. The CDR3 length is 16 residues. The CDR3 nucleotides read TGCGCCAGCAGCCACGACGGCTACATAGCCAAAAACATTCAGTACTTC. Its translation: CASSHDGYIAKNIQYF.

The chain recombines TRBV10-3 with TRBJ1-4; D unclear. V lost 2 bases and J 6 bases, leaving 10 bases between the germline ends. CDR1 and CDR2 (germline): ENHRY, SYGVKD. The CDR3 sequence is 14 residues long. The DNA for the CDR3 is TGTGCCATCAGTGAGGATAGGATTCATGAAAAACTGTTTTTT. This translates into CAISEDRIHEKLFF.

The chain couples TRBV14 to TRBJ2-5, with 7 bases lining up with TRBD2. With 4 bases clipped from V and 2 bases from J, the junction kept 7 bases outside the gene matches. Germline values: CDR1 SGHDN, CDR2 FVKESK. The CDR3 is made up of 15 amino acids. CDR3 sequence reads: CASSPKTGGQETQYF. The CDR3 nucleotides are TGTGCCAGCAGCCCCAAGACCGGGGGGCAAGAGACCCAGTACTTC. Combining the CDR3 with reference TRBV14 and TRBJ2-5 gives the whole variable domain EAGVTQFPSHSVIEKGQTVTLRCDPISGHDNLYWYRRVMGKEIKFLLHFVKESKQDESGMPNNRFLAERTGGTYSTLKVQPAELEDSGVYFCASSPKTGGQETQYFGPGTRLLVL.

This chain links TRBV27 with TRBJ2-5, with unresolved D. Per germline, CDR1 MNHEY and CDR2 SMNVEV (reference sequence). This CDR3 is 15 amino acids long. The germline V and J ends were trimmed by 2 bases and 5 bases, with 15 bases remaining between them. CDR3 loop: CASSLRMAAGETQYF. In DNA form, the CDR3 reads TGTGCCAGCAGTTTACGGATGGCGGCTGGGGAGACCCAGTACTTC.

The chain combines TRBV28 with TRBJ1-3; D is uncertain. The CDR3 loop spans 17 amino acids. Trimming took 2 bases from V and 3 from J, leaving 17 bases between them. CDR1 and CDR2 from the germline V gene are MDHEN and SYDVKM. As DNA, the CDR3 is TGTGCCAGCAGTTTAATTCGGGGAAGGAGACTTGGAAACACCATATATTTT. Its translation is CASSLIRGRRLGNTIYF.

The chain uses TRBV6-5 and TRBJ2-1; 8 nucleotides agree with TRBD2. The CDR3 sequence is 15 residues long. With 3 bases clipped from V and 2 bases from J, the junction kept 3 bases outside the gene matches. Germline V CDR1 and CDR2: MNHEY, SVGAGI. CDR3 loop: CASSYFGRAYNEQFF. CDR3 nucleotides: TGTGCCAGCAGTTATTTCGGGAGGGCCTACAATGAGCAGTTCTTC.

This chain links TRBV27 with TRBJ1-1; tentatively, D is TRBD1 (5 bases). V was cut by 7 bases and J by 6 bases, with 18 bases left in between. This CDR3 is built from 14 residues. The germline gives CDR1 MNHEY, CDR2 SMNVEV (reference sequence). CDR3 sequence reads: CASTPIQGLPEAFF. DNA for the CDR3: TGTGCCAGCACTCCCATTCAGGGCTTGCCTGAAGCTTTCTTT.

The chain recombines TRBV21-1 with TRBJ2-5; the table's D call, TRBD2, was not checked against the DNA. TRBV21-1 constitutes a pseudogene. The CDR3 is 13 residues long. Written as DNA, the CDR3 is TGTGCCAGCGCCCCCTCCTACCGGGAGACCCAGTACTTC. Protein sequence: CASAPSYRETQYF.

Concerning this clone: This sample includes further DNA sequences coding for the same CDR3. The rearrangement links TRBV27 to TRBJ2-7; the match to TRBD1 covers 7 bases. The length of the CDR3 is 12 residues. The junction had 3 bases not matched to a gene; V was cut back by 6 bases and J by 4 bases. Germline-derived CDR1 and CDR2 are MNHEY and SMNVEV (reference sequence). The CDR3 DNA sequence: TGTGCCAGCAGCCGGGACAGTTACGAGCAGTACTTC. Protein sequence: CASSRDSYEQYF.

This sequence joins TRBV28 and TRBJ1-5; D is possibly TRBD1 (6 bases). This CDR3 spans 15 amino acids. The V gene's germline CDR1 is MDHEN and CDR2 SYDVKM. Trimming took off 6 bases at V and 3 bases at J, with 15 bases between the two ends. The chain's CDR3 is CASSYTGRYNQPQHF. The CDR3 region has the DNA TGTGCCAGCAGCTATACAGGGCGCTACAATCAGCCCCAGCATTTT.

V is TRBV4-3 and J is TRBJ2-3; tentative D call: TRBD2 (5 bases). The CDR3 extends over 16 amino acids. Deletions cut 0 bases from V and 0 bases from J, with 10 bases between. Per the germline V gene, CDR1 is LGHNA and CDR2 is YSLEER. The CDR3 sequence is CASSQDASTSTDTQYF. The DNA for the CDR3 is TGCGCCAGCAGCCAAGACGCTAGCACCAGCACAGATACGCAGTATTTT.

This clone was recorded once. Other nucleotide sequences from this sample produce the same CDR3. The rearrangement uses TRBV11-3 and TRBJ2-1, with 13 bases that match TRBD2. The CDR3 has 16 amino acids. The germline CDR1 and CDR2 sequences are SGHNT and YENEEA. The V segment lost 5 bases and the J segment 3 bases; nucleotides outside the gene matches: 4. The CDR3 reads CASSPRTSGGYNEQFF. The CDR3 DNA sequence: TGTGCCAGCAGCCCGAGGACTAGCGGGGGCTACAATGAGCAGTTCTTC.

This clone has a single count. This chain connects TRBV29-1 to TRBJ2-1, with D unclear. The germline gives CDR1 SQVTM, CDR2 ANQGSEA. Deletions cut 1 base from V and 8 bases from J, with 12 bases between. This CDR3 is 13 amino acids long. The CDR3 loop is CSVEVSSADEQFF. The CDR3 coding sequence is TGCAGCGTTGAAGTCAGTTCGGCCGATGAGCAGTTCTTC.